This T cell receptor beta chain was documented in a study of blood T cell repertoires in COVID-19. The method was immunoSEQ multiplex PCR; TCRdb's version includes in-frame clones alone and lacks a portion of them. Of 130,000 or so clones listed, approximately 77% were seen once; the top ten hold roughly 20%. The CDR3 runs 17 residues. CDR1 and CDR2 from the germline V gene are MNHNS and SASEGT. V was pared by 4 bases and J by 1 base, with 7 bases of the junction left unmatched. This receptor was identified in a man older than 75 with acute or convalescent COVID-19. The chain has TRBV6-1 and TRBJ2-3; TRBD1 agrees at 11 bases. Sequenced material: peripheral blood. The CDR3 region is CASSGRRTGGRTDTQYF. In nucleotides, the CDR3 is TGTGCCAGCAGTGGACGCCGGACAGGGGGCCGCACAGATACGCAGTATTTT.